The clone carrying this T cell receptor (beta chain) was seen many times. Its antigen remains unidentified. This CDR3 has 14 residues. Trimming left V 3 bases short and J 2 bases short, with 10 bases between. CDR1 is LGHDT and CDR2 is YNNKEL in the germline V gene (reference sequence). TCR beta CDR3 region amplification was performed from RNA transcripts. During a first-round RT-PCR of the TCR CDR3, the HTBI primer set was used. TCRdb ran MiXCR on the multiplex PCR reads and lists one entry per CDR3 protein. The sample consists of fewer than 750,000 distinct CDR3 sequences, around 13% of them appearing once. The sample is drawn from a study of T cells in Graves' hyperthyroidism and ophthalmopathy. Study-wide findings and caveats: Ophthalmopathy was distinguished from stable hyperthyroidism by 13 V-J signatures.

The chain is built from TRBV3-1 and TRBJ1-1; D not certain. Material for sequencing was blood. The TCR originated in a woman aged 45-65 years with Graves' ophthalmopathy. The CDR3 protein is CASSHGGLNTEAFF. The CDR3 DNA sequence: TGTGCCAGCAGCCATGGAGGGCTAAACACTGAAGCTTTCTTT. Complete variable domain (other parts from reference TRBV3-1 and TRBJ1-1): DTAVSQTPKYLVTQMGNDKSIKCEQNLGHDTMYWYKQDSKKFLKIMFSYNNKELIINETVPNRFSPKSPDKAHLNLHINSLELGDSAVYFCASSHGGLNTEAFFGQGTRLTVV.